The sequence of this TCR beta chain was determined in a study of cytomegalovirus exposure and HLA in healthy donors. Though probably carrying unrecorded immune exposures, donors were nominally healthy at sampling. Trimming stripped 4 bases from V and 6 bases from J, with 13 bases between. Germline values: CDR1 SGHRS, CDR2 YFSETQ. This CDR3 has 14 residues. On this clone: Its antigen is unidentified.

General study points: Reportedly, HLA-A and HLA-B alleles of most subjects were accurately predicted from TCR beta.

PCR was performed using 60 Vbeta and 13 Jbeta primers. TCRdb keeps only in-frame clones here, not all; method: immunoSEQ multiplex PCR. This sample has roughly 200,000 clones, with 77% found just once. The TCR sequence derives from an older woman in good health and CMV-seropositive. The sample consisted of PBMCs. The rearrangement joins TRBV5-1 to TRBJ1-4; no firm D call. CDR3 in amino acids: CASSDPRGDEKLFF. CDR3 coding DNA: TGCGCCAGCAGCGACCCGCGAGGAGATGAAAAACTGTTTTTT.